A selection of T cell receptor beta chains follows, all from one sample in a study of T cell responses to AZD1222 COVID-19 vaccine. Sequencing used immunoSEQ multiplex PCR; TCRdb keeps in-frame clones, though not all of them. This sample has 90,000 to 150,000 clones, with around 92% found just once. Specimen: peripheral blood, collected 28 days after the second AZD1222 dose. The receptor source for this set is an adult who received the AZD1222 COVID-19 vaccine. CDR3s include the opening cysteine and the closing phenylalanine or tryptophan. The D gene is left open where the match is weak. Size tells how often a clone was seen (once, few, many) or the class of an expanded clone, and some rows leave it out.

v_call	d_call	j_call	clone_size	cdr3_aa	cdr3_nt
TRBV19	NA	TRBJ1-6	NA	CASSQNSPLHF	TGTGCCAGTAGCCAGAATTCACCCCTCCACTTT
TRBV6-6	NA	TRBJ2-7	NA	CASSYSKGTYEQYF	TGTGCCAGCAGTTACTCGAAGGGAACCTACGAGCAGTACTTC
TRBV5-5	TRBD2	TRBJ2-7	NA	CASSPTSWGSAPGEQYF	TGTGCCAGCAGCCCGACTAGCTGGGGCAGCGCCCCGGGGGAGCAGTACTTC
TRBV27	TRBD2	TRBJ2-3	NA	CASSPGTSGRRDTQYF	TGTGCCAGCAGTCCCGGTACTAGCGGGAGAAGGGATACGCAGTATTTT
TRBV4-1	NA	TRBJ2-7	NA	CASSHEEGMEQYF	TGCGCCAGCAGCCACGAAGAGGGGATGGAGCAGTACTTC
TRBV5-5	NA	TRBJ2-7	NA	CASSLRGQAIYEQYF	TGTGCCAGCAGCTTGAGGGGTCAGGCGATCTACGAGCAGTACTTC
TRBV29-1	NA	TRBJ2-1	few	CSVGLGPSSYNEQFF	TGCAGCGTTGGTTTGGGGCCGAGCTCCTACAATGAGCAGTTCTTC
TRBV5-6	NA	TRBJ2-1	NA	CASSLRLTISYNEQFF	TGTGCCAGCAGCTTGCGGTTAACTATATCTTACAATGAGCAGTTCTTC
TRBV2	NA	TRBJ1-1	NA	CASSAQTLTEAFF	TGTGCCAGCAGCGCCCAGACCCTCACTGAAGCTTTCTTT
TRBV9	NA	TRBJ2-7	NA	CASSPATSQGGYEQYF	TGTGCCAGCAGCCCCGCCACTTCGCAGGGGGGCTACGAGCAGTACTTC
TRBV7-2	NA	TRBJ2-5	NA	CASSLGVAETQYF	TGTGCCAGCAGCCTCGGGGTCGCGGAGACCCAGTACTTC
TRBV14	NA	TRBJ1-2	once	CASKRGGNYGYTF	TGTGCCAGCAAAAGGGGGGGCAACTATGGCTACACCTTC
TRBV6-4	NA	TRBJ2-1	NA	CASSDELNNEQFF	TGTGCCAGCAGTGACGAGCTCAACAATGAGCAGTTCTTC
TRBV27	NA	TRBJ2-7	NA	CASSSISYEQYF	TGTGCCAGCAGTTCAATTTCCTACGAGCAGTACTTC
TRBV5-5	TRBD1	TRBJ1-5	NA	CASSQQTGLRGQPQHF	TGTGCCAGCAGCCAACAGACAGGGCTCCGGGGTCAGCCCCAGCATTTT
TRBV28	TRBD2	TRBJ2-7	NA	CASSSPPGLAGGLYEQYF	TGTGCCAGCAGTTCTCCTCCCGGACTAGCGGGGGGTCTCTACGAGCAGTACTTC
TRBV15	NA	TRBJ2-2	NA	CATSRESQNTGELFF	TGTGCCACCAGCAGAGAAAGTCAGAACACCGGGGAGCTGTTTTTT
TRBV10-3	TRBD1	TRBJ1-2	NA	CAISEGTGIYGYTF	TGTGCCATCAGTGAGGGGACAGGGATCTATGGCTACACCTTC
TRBV3-1/TRBV3-2	TRBD1	TRBJ1-2	NA	CASSQAGTGILDTF	TGTGCCAGCAGCCAAGCCGGGACAGGGATTTTGGACACCTTC
TRBV19	TRBD1	TRBJ1-2	NA	CASSTPTGVLNFYGYTF	TGTGCCAGTAGTACCCCGACAGGGGTGCTAAATTTCTATGGCTACACCTTC
TRBV10-1	NA	TRBJ1-1	once	CASMNSYYTEAFF	TGCGCCAGCATGAACAGTTACTACACTGAAGCTTTCTTT
TRBV7-2	NA	TRBJ1-3	NA	CASSLGRGGNSGNTIYF	TGTGCCAGCAGCTTAGGTCGTGGGGGGAACTCTGGAAACACCATATATTTT
TRBV28	NA	TRBJ1-6	NA	CASRFGVMGYNSPLHF	TGTGCCAGCAGGTTCGGGGTAATGGGGTATAATTCACCCCTCCACTTT
TRBV28	NA	TRBJ1-2	NA	CASSSDIQGRGSGYTF	TGTGCCAGCAGTTCCGACATTCAGGGGAGGGGGAGCGGCTACACCTTC
TRBV5-1	TRBD1	TRBJ2-7	NA	CASTWDSPSYEQYF	TGCGCCAGCACCTGGGACAGCCCCTCCTACGAGCAGTACTTC
TRBV12-3/TRBV12-4	NA	TRBJ1-5	NA	CASTIFPDQPQHF	TGTGCCAGCACTATTTTCCCTGACCAGCCCCAGCATTTT
TRBV24-1	NA	TRBJ2-1	NA	CATSDSKWNEQFF	TGTGCCACCAGTGATTCAAAGTGGAATGAGCAGTTCTTC
TRBV4-1	TRBD1	TRBJ1-4	NA	CASSQGTGTGLNEKLFF	TGCGCCAGCAGCCAAGGTACCGGGACAGGGTTAAATGAAAAACTGTTTTTT
TRBV11-3	NA	TRBJ2-1	NA	CASSFSGNEQFF	TGTGCCAGCAGCTTTTCCGGGAATGAGCAGTTCTTC
TRBV28	TRBD2	TRBJ2-5	NA	CASSFPGLAGGVQETQYF	TGTGCCAGCAGTTTCCCCGGACTAGCGGGGGGGGTCCAAGAGACCCAGTACTTC
TRBV5-1	NA	TRBJ1-4	NA	CASSLAGEKLFF	TGCGCCAGCAGCTTGGCGGGTGAAAAACTGTTTTTT
TRBV5-4	TRBD1	TRBJ1-6	NA	CASSLPGQFASPLHF	TGTGCCAGCAGCTTGCCGGGACAGTTCGCTTCACCCCTCCACTTT
TRBV28	TRBD1	TRBJ1-5	NA	CASTPRTGGNQPQHF	TGTGCCAGCACACCACGGACAGGGGGCAATCAGCCCCAGCATTTT
TRBV5-1	TRBD1	TRBJ2-3	NA	CASSVDRGRSDTQYF	TGCGCCAGCAGCGTGGACAGGGGGCGTTCAGATACGCAGTATTTT
TRBV6-5	TRBD1	TRBJ1-6	NA	CASSLQWDRGLSPLHF	TGTGCCAGCAGTTTACAGTGGGACAGGGGTCTTTCACCCCTCCACTTT
TRBV12-3/TRBV12-4	NA	TRBJ1-5	NA	CASRLTGNQPQHF	TGTGCCAGCAGACTGACAGGCAATCAGCCCCAGCATTTT
TRBV7-8	NA	TRBJ1-5	once	CASSLSVIRGPNSNQPQHF	TGTGCCAGCAGCTTATCCGTAATCAGGGGTCCTAATAGCAATCAGCCCCAGCATTTT
TRBV2	NA	TRBJ1-2	NA	CAIQEGTTYGYTF	TGTGCCATCCAGGAAGGGACTACCTATGGCTACACCTTC
TRBV3-1/TRBV3-2	NA	TRBJ2-3	NA	CASSQLGTDTQYF	TGTGCCAGCAGCCAACTGGGCACAGATACGCAGTATTTT
TRBV4-1	TRBD2	TRBJ2-1	NA	CASSQDRDGGSYNEQFF	TGCGCCAGCAGCCAAGACCGGGACGGGGGGTCCTACAATGAGCAGTTCTTC
TRBV6-5	NA	TRBJ1-5	NA	CASSYGRGQPQHF	TGTGCCAGCAGTTACGGGCGGGGCCAGCCCCAGCATTTT
TRBV28	NA	TRBJ1-5	NA	CASNNRGTGQPQHF	TGTGCCAGCAACAATAGGGGGACGGGTCAGCCCCAGCATTTT
TRBV5-1	TRBD1	TRBJ2-3	NA	CASSLLQGEDTQYF	TGCGCCAGCAGCTTGCTTCAGGGGGAAGATACGCAGTATTTT
TRBV10-3	NA	TRBJ2-3	NA	CASQRLTSTDTQYF	TGTGCCTCTCAGCGCTTAACTAGCACAGATACGCAGTATTTT
TRBV9	TRBD2	TRBJ2-1	NA	CASSVGTSSYNEQFF	TGTGCCAGCAGCGTAGGGACTAGTTCCTACAATGAGCAGTTCTTC
TRBV12-3/TRBV12-4	NA	TRBJ1-2	NA	CASSSRGGYTF	TGTGCCAGCAGTTCGAGGGGGGGCTACACCTTC